These 5 T cell receptor beta chains originate from one sample sequenced in a study of identical twins. One entry per CDR3 protein results from TCRdb running MiXCR on the 5' RACE reads. The sample carries roughly 720,000 distinct CDR3 sequences, over 15% recorded once. These data also featured in a second study, about T cells expressing NK-cell markers.

The sequencing sample was made of PBMCs. The origin of the receptors is a woman aged 18-29 years in good health.

The rearrangement uses TRBV7-9 and TRBJ2-2, with TRBD1 identical over 7 bases. This CDR3 comprises 16 residues. The V gene's germline CDR1 is SEHNR and CDR2 FQNEAQ (reference sequence). J was trimmed by 5 bases and V by 5 bases; bases with no gene match: 11. CDR3: CASSPRTGSFTGELFF. CDR3 DNA: TGTGCCAGCAGCCCAAGGACAGGCTCTTTTACCGGGGAGCTGTTTTTT.

This clonotype was seen a handful of times. The chain recombines TRBV10-3 with TRBJ2-2; D gene unclear. Germline CDR1 is ENHRY and CDR2 is SYGVKD. The CDR3 length is 16 residues. Trimming took off 4 bases at V and 5 bases at J, with 17 bases between the two ends. CDR3 loop: CAISGATHTNTGELFF. The CDR3 DNA follows: TGTGCCATCAGTGGGGCCACTCATACTAATACCGGGGAGCTGTTTTTT.

The chain joins TRBV20-1 to TRBJ2-5, with D perhaps matching TRBD2 (6 bases). Germline loops: CDR1 DFQATT, CDR2 SNEGSKA (reference sequence). CDR3 length equals 13 residues. V gave up 6 bases and J gave up 2 bases, with 13 bases separating them. The CDR3 DNA reads TGCAGTGCCGGTAGCGGAAATCAAGAGACCCAGTACTTC. Encoded protein: CSAGSGNQETQYF.

This clonotype showed up just a few times. The rearrangement joins TRBV20-1 to TRBJ2-2, with 8 nucleotides matching TRBD1. The CDR3 totals 14 residues. The V segment lost 5 bases and the J segment 0 bases; nucleotides outside the gene matches: 2. CDR1 is DFQATT, CDR2 SNEGSKA, per germline (reference sequence). CDR3 loop: CSAEGQANTGELFF. The CDR3, as DNA: TGCAGTGCTGAGGGACAGGCGAACACCGGGGAGCTGTTTTTT.

This clonotype was seen many times. The V call is TRBV5-1, the J call TRBJ2-7; TRBD1 matches at 7 bases. This CDR3 spans 15 amino acids. Germline CDR1 and CDR2: SGHRS and YFSETQ. V trimming: 4 bases; J trimming: 2 bases; junction bases outside the gene matches: 9. The CDR3 DNA reads TGCGCCAGCAGCGTCTCGACAGGGATCGCCTACGAGCAGTACTTC. This translates into CASSVSTGIAYEQYF.